This T cell receptor beta chain came from a study of blood T cell repertoires in COVID-19. Per the study methods: Nucleated cell counts were estimated from reference gene primer amplification. Clones were sequenced by immunoSEQ multiplex PCR, and TCRdb holds only the in-frame ones, with some missing. V and J calls and clone size come straight from that table; D and trimming were deduced from the DNA. The repertoire includes 200,000 to 300,000 clones, approximately 81% of them detected once, and 4.2% sits in the top ten. V lost 0 bases to trimming and J lost 2 bases; unmatched junction nucleotides: 15. The CDR3 totals 19 residues. The germline V gene encodes CDR1 LNHNV and CDR2 YYDKDF (reference sequence). This clone was recorded once.

Sequencing was performed on peripheral blood. The chain links TRBV15 to TRBJ2-7, with 8 bases identical to TRBD1. This clonotype was sampled from a man aged 60 to 69 with acute or convalescent COVID-19. The CDR3 nucleotides are TGTGCCACCAGCAGAGAACTGAACCTCGGGACAGGAGGTACCTACGAGCAGTACTTC. The encoded protein is CATSRELNLGTGGTYEQYF.